Following are 2 T cell receptor beta chains from one sample sequenced in a study of human T cells and chemical hapten exposure. TCRdb reprocessed the RACE reads with MiXCR, giving one entry per CDR3 protein. The sample includes 180,000 or so distinct CDR3 sequences, 13% to 15% seen only once; the top ten take 1.7%. Time point specified: patch test 1, 2 weeks after DPC sensitization. Indicated treatment: therapeutic diphenylcyclopropenone sensitization with weekly scalp DPC. The sample was whole blood, taken in connection with sensitization to the hapten diphenylcyclopropenone (DPC). The receptors shown here come from a woman under 40 with alopecia areata. Some clones in this sample may be carry-over from other donors' samples.

In its sample, this clonotype was seen many times. The chain joins TRBV14 to TRBJ1-4; D not certain. This CDR3 has 15 amino acids. Germline-derived CDR1 and CDR2 are SGHDN and FVKESK. Trimming stripped 1 base from V and 4 bases from J, with 10 bases between. Here the CDR3 reads CASSQAQAINEKLFF. The CDR3 DNA reads as TGTGCCAGCAGCCAAGCGCAGGCGATTAATGAAAAACTGTTTTTT.

This clonotype was recorded many times. V is TRBV7-8 and J is TRBJ2-1, with TRBD2 matching 10 bases. In germline, CDR1 is SGHVS, CDR2 FQNEAQ. This CDR3 has 17 residues. Trimming cost V 4 bases and J 1 base; bases outside gene matches: 7. CDR3 sequence (DNA): TGTGCCAGCAGCTCTAGCGGGAGATTTTGGTCCTACAATGAGCAGTTCTTC. Its translation: CASSSSGRFWSYNEQFF.